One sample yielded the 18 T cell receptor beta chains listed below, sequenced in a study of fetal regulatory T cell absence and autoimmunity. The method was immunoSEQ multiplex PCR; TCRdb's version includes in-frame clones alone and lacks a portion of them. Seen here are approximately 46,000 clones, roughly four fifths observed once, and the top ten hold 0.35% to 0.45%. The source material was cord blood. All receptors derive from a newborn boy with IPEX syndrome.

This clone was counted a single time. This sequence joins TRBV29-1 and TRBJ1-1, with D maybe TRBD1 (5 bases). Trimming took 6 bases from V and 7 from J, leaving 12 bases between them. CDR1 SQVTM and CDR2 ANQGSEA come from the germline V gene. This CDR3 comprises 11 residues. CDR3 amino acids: CSVERDFEAFF. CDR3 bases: TGCAGCGTAGAACGGGACTTTGAAGCTTTCTTT.

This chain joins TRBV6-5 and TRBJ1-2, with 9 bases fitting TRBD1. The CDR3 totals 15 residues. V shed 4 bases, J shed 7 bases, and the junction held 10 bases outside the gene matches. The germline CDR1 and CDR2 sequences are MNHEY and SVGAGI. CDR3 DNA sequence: TGTGCCAGCAGTTTAGCCGGACAGGGGATTTCTGGCTACACCTTC. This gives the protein CASSLAGQGISGYTF.

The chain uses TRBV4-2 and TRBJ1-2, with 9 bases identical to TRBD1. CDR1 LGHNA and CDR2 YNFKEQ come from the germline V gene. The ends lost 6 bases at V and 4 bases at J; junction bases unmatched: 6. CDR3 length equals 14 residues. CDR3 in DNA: TGTGCCAGCAGTCCAGGACAGGGGATCTATGGCTACACCTTC. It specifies CASSPGQGIYGYTF.

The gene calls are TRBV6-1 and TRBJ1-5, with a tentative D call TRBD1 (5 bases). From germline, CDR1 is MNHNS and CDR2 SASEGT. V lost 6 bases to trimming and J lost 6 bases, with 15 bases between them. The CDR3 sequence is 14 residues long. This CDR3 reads CASRPVQDGQPQHF. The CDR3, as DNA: TGTGCCAGCAGGCCCGTACAGGATGGTCAGCCCCAGCATTTT.

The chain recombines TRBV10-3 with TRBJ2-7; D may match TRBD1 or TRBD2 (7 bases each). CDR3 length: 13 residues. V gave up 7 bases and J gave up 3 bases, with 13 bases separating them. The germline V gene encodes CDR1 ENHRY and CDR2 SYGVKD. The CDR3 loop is CAITGGGGYEQYF. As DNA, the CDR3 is TGTGCCATCACAGGGGGAGGGGGCTACGAGCAGTACTTC.

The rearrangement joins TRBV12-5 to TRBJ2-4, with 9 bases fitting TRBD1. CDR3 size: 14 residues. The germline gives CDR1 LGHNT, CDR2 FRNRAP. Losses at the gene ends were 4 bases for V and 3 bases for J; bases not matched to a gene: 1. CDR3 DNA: TGTGCTAGTGGTTCGACAGGGGGCAAAAACATTCAGTACTTC. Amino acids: CASGSTGGKNIQYF. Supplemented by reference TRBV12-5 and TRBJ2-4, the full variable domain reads DARVTQTPRHKVTEMGQEVTMRCQPILGHNTVFWYRQTMMQGLELLAYFRNRAPLDDSGMPKDRFSAEMPDATLATLKIQPSEPRDSAVYFCASGSTGGKNIQYFGAGTRLSVL.

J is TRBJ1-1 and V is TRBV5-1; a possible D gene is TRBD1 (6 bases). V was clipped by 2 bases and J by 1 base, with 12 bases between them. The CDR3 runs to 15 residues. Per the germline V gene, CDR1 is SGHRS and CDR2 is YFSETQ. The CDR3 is CASSLTGWGNTEAFF. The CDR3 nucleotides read TGCGCCAGCAGCTTAACAGGGTGGGGGAACACTGAAGCTTTCTTT.

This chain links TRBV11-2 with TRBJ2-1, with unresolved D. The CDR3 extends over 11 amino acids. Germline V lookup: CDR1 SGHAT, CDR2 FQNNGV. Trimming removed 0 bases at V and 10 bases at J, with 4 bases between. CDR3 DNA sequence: TGTGCCAGCAGCTTAGAGCGGGAGCAGTTCTTC. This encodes CASSLEREQFF.

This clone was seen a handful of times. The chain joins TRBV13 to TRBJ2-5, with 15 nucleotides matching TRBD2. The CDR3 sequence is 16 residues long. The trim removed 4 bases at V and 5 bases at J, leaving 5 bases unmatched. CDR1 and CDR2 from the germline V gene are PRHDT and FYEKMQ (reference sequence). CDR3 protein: CASSWAGLAGGETQYF. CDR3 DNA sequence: TGTGCCAGCAGCTGGGCCGGACTAGCGGGAGGGGAGACCCAGTACTTC.

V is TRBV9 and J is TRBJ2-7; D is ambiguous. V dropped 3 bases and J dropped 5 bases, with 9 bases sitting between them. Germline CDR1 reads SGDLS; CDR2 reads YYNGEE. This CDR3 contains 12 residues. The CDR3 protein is CASSGLTDEQYF. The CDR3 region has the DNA TGTGCCAGCAGCGGTCTCACGGACGAGCAGTACTTC.

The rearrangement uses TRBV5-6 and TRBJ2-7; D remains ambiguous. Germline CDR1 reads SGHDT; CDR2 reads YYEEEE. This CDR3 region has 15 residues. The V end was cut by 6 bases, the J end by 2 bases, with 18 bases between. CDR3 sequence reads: CASTLYRAEPYEQYF. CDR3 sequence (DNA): TGTGCCAGCACCCTCTACCGGGCAGAGCCCTACGAGCAGTACTTC.

The CDR3 nucleotides read TGTGCCAGCAGCTTGCAGGGGGTGAACACTGAAGCTTTCTTT. It specifies CASSLQGVNTEAFF. The chain employs TRBV5-5 and TRBJ1-1, with 7 bases fitting TRBD1. The CDR3 covers 14 residues. Germline CDR1 and CDR2: SGHKS and YYEKEE (reference sequence). With 1 base clipped from V and 0 bases from J, the junction kept 0 bases outside the gene matches.

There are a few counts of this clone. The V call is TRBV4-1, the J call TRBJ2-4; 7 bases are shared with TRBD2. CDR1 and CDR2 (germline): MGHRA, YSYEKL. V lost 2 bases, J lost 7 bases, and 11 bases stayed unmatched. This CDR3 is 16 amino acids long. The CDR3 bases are TGCGCCAGCAGCCAACTTTGGACTAGTCGGATCAACATTCAGTACTTC. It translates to CASSQLWTSRINIQYF.

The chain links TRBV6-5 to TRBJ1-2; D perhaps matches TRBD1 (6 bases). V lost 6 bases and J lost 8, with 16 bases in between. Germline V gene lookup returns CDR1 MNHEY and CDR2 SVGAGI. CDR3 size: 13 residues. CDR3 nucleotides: TGTGCCAGCAGCCGACAACACAGGGACGGCTACACCTTC. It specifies CASSRQHRDGYTF.

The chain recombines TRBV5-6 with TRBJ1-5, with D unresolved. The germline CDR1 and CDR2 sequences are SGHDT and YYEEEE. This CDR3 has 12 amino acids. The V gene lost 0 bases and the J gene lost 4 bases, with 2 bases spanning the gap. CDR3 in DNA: TGTGCCAGCAGCTTGGGGAATCAGCCCCAGCATTTT. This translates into CASSLGNQPQHF.

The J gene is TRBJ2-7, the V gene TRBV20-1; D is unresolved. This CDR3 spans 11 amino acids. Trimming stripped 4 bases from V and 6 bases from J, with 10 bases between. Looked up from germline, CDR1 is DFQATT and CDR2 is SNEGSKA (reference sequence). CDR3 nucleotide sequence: TGCAGTGCTACCTTATTTTCCGAGCAGTACTTC. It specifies CSATLFSEQYF.

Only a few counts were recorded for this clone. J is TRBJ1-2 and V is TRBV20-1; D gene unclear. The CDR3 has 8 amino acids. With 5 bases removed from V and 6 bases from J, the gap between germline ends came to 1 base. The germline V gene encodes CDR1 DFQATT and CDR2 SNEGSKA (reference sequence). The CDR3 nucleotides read TGCAGTGCTGATGGCTACACCTTC. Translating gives CSADGYTF.

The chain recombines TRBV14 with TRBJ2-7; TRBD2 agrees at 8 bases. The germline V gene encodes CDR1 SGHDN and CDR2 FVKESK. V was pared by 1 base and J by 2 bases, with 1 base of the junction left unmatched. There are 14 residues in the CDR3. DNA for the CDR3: TGTGCCAGCAGCCAAGCGGGAGGGCCCTACGAGCAGTACTTC. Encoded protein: CASSQAGGPYEQYF.